Below, 12 T cell receptor beta chains from the same sample are listed, as sequenced in a study of T cells in Graves' hyperthyroidism and ophthalmopathy. What was amplified from RNA transcripts were TCR beta CDR3 regions. With the HTBI primer set, the TCR CDR3 went through a first round of RT-PCR. In TCRdb, the multiplex PCR reads were re-called with MiXCR into one record per CDR3 protein. The data show about 420,000 distinct CDR3 sequences, roughly 15% seen once. The sample comprised blood. Receptor source: a woman aged 18-30 years with Graves' hyperthyroidism.

Many counts were recorded for this clonotype. DNA of the CDR3: TGTGCCAGCAGTTACTCGGGGGGGCTTAACTATGGCTACACCTTC. Translated: CASSYSGGLNYGYTF. The V and J genes are TRBV6-5 and TRBJ1-2; possibly TRBD1 for D (6 bases). CDR1 MNHEY and CDR2 SVGAGI come from the germline V gene. The length of the CDR3 is 15 residues. V shed 0 bases and J shed 1 base, with 9 bases lying between them.

This clonotype was counted ten times or more. Here the CDR3 reads CASSRTSEIYNEQFF. For the CDR3, the DNA is TGTGCCAGTAGTAGGACTAGCGAGATCTACAATGAGCAGTTCTTC. This sequence joins TRBV19 and TRBJ2-1; TRBD2 matches at 9 bases. The germline V gene has CDR1 LNHDA and CDR2 SQIVND (reference sequence). CDR3 length: 15 residues. The ends lost 4 bases at V and 3 bases at J; junction bases unmatched: 4. The full variable domain, its missing parts supplied by reference TRBV19 and TRBJ2-1, is DGGITQSPKYLFRKEGQNVTLSCEQNLNHDAMYWYRQDPGQGLRLIYYSQIVNDFQKGDIAEGYSVSREKKESFPLTVTSAQKNPTAFYLCASSRTSEIYNEQFFGPGTRLTVL.

The chain is built from TRBV19 and TRBJ2-7; TRBD2 aligns across 12 bases. The CDR3 contains 17 residues. The junction had 10 bases not matched to a gene; V was cut back by 5 bases and J by 2 bases. Germline CDR1 is LNHDA and CDR2 is SQIVND (reference sequence). CDR3 sequence (DNA): TGTGCCAGTAGTGGAACCGGGACTAGCGGGTCTCCCTACGAGCAGTACTTC. This encodes CASSGTGTSGSPYEQYF.

This clonotype was observed many times. V gene TRBV7-9 combines with J gene TRBJ2-3; a weak D match, TRBD2 (5 bases). V lost 5 bases and J 1 base, leaving 10 bases between the germline ends. Germline V gene sequence: CDR1 SEHNR, CDR2 FQNEAQ (reference sequence). The CDR3 totals 14 residues. DNA of the CDR3: TGTGCCAGCAGCCCCCCGGAGGGCACAGATACGCAGTATTTT. The encoded protein is CASSPPEGTDTQYF.

This clonotype was found many times. The rearrangement links TRBV28 to TRBJ2-1; D is perhaps TRBD1 (5 bases). V lost 4 bases to trimming and J lost 8 bases, with 9 bases between them. The CDR3 is made up of 12 amino acids. The germline CDR1 and CDR2 sequences are MDHEN and SYDVKM. The chain's CDR3 is CASSSRVDEQFF. As DNA, the CDR3 is TGTGCCAGCAGTTCCAGGGTAGATGAGCAGTTCTTC.

This clonotype was seen at least ten times. This chain joins TRBV11-2 and TRBJ1-1; possible D gene TRBD1, 6 bases. The CDR3 is made up of 15 amino acids. Deletions cut 6 bases from V and 9 bases from J, with 23 bases between. The germline V gene encodes CDR1 SGHAT and CDR2 FQNNGV. CDR3 nucleotides: TGTGCCAGCAGTTCGTCGATTGGAACAACAGGGAAAGCTTTCTTT. Amino acids: CASSSSIGTTGKAFF.

The chain's CDR3 is CASSPQGTEQYF. CDR3 coding DNA: TGTGCCAGCTCACCACAGGGGACCGAGCAGTACTTC. The V and J genes are TRBV18 and TRBJ2-7; TRBD1 or TRBD2 may be the D gene (5 bases each). This CDR3 contains 12 residues. The germline V gene has CDR1 KGHSH and CDR2 LQKENI. Trimming cost V 1 base and J 6 bases, with 7 bases left between them.

This clonotype was detected many times. The chain uses TRBV2 and TRBJ2-7; D possibly matches TRBD1 or TRBD2 (6 bases each). This CDR3 has 15 amino acids. Trimming removed 6 bases from V and 6 bases from J, with 21 bases in between. Germline V gene sequence: CDR1 SNHLY, CDR2 FYNNEI. The CDR3 sequence is CASSGPLGGGGEQYF. CDR3 DNA: TGTGCCAGCAGCGGGCCATTGGGGGGCGGTGGCGAGCAGTACTTC.

A word on this clonotype: One end of the junction is discordant with germline, which a read error may explain. V gene TRBV5-6 combines with J gene TRBJ2-7; 8 bases agree with TRBD1. This CDR3 is built from 15 residues. Germline V lookup: CDR1 SGHDT, CDR2 YYEEEE. The CDR3 nucleotides are TGCGCCAGCAGCCAAGTGGCAGGGGGCTTCTACGAGCAGTACTTC. It encodes CASSQVAGGFYEQYF. The full variable domain, with the rest looked up from reference TRBV5-6 and TRBJ2-7, is DAGVTQSPTHLIKTRGQQVTLRCSPKSGHDTVSWYQQALGQGPQFIFQYYEEEERQRGNFPDRFSGHQFPNYSSELNVNALLLGDSALYLCASSQVAGGFYEQYFGPGTRLTVT.

This clonotype appeared a few times. CDR3 amino acids: CASSPTAPGDQPQHF. The CDR3 coding sequence is TGTGCCAGCAGCCCGACAGCCCCGGGCGATCAGCCCCAGCATTTT. V gene TRBV5-5 combines with J gene TRBJ1-5; a weak D match, TRBD1 (5 bases). The CDR3 totals 15 residues. CDR1 SGHKS and CDR2 YYEKEE come from the germline V gene (reference sequence). Trimming left V 4 bases short and J 5 bases short, with 16 bases between.

Many counts were recorded for this clonotype. The chain is built from TRBV20-1 and TRBJ2-1; TRBD1 aligns across 9 bases. Germline V CDR1 and CDR2: DFQATT, SNEGSKA (reference sequence). J gave up 5 bases and V 3 bases, and 5 bases lay outside the gene matches. The CDR3 runs 14 residues. For the CDR3, the DNA is TGCAGTGCTAGTCACAGGGGGCCACACAATGAGCAGTTCTTC. This codes for CSASHRGPHNEQFF.

CDR3 nucleotides: TGTGCCAGCAGTTACGGGGGGGCTGTTTCACCCCTCCACTTT. Translation: CASSYGGAVSPLHF. The J gene is TRBJ1-6, the V gene TRBV6-6, with TRBD1 as a possible D gene (6 bases). The CDR3 has 14 residues. Germline V gene data show CDR1 as MNHNY and CDR2 as SVGAGI (reference sequence). V was trimmed by 2 bases and J by 9 bases, leaving 11 bases between them.